This T cell receptor (beta chain) was captured by sequencing in a study of blood T cell repertoires in COVID-19. Study details: Sites across the United States, Italy and Spain contributed samples from acute and convalescent COVID-19.

The V and J ends lost 7 bases and 7 bases, in that order; junction bases with no gene match: 6. CDR3 length equals 15 residues. Germline V CDR1 and CDR2: LNHDA, SQIVND (reference sequence). In the original processing: From reference gene primer amplification, estimates of nucleated cell counts were derived. Assay: immunoSEQ multiplex PCR; the TCRdb copy retains only in-frame clones and omits some. V and J calls and clone size are those listed in that table; D and trimming were worked out from the DNA. The table lists about 76,000 clones, approximately 78% of them singletons. The chain links TRBV19 to TRBJ2-1, with 14 bases aligning to TRBD2. This sequence originates from a human donor in a cohort sampled during active COVID-19. The sequencing sample was made of peripheral blood. The CDR3 is CASKPGLAGVNEQFF. CDR3 sequence (DNA): TGTGCCAGTAAACCGGGACTAGCGGGAGTGAATGAGCAGTTCTTC.